This is a list of T cell receptor beta chains from one sample in a study of cytomegalovirus exposure and HLA in healthy donors. The table came from immunoSEQ multiplex PCR; TCRdb's copy has only in-frame clones and leaves some out. The profile covers more than 200,000 clones, with 70% appearing a single time and around 2.6% taken by the ten largest. The sequenced material came from PBMCs. All receptors come from a man in his forties in good health and CMV-seropositive. Each CDR3 is given with its conserved first and last residue. The order of the fields is CDR3 protein, V gene, D gene, clone size. A D gene is named only where the DNA matches it firmly. Only part of the rows carry a size: once, few, many, or a class if the clone is expanded.

cdr3_aa: CASSPTEREAFF
v_call: TRBV7-9
d_call: NA
clone_size: NA

cdr3_aa: CASGGYYGYTF
v_call: TRBV7-3
d_call: NA
clone_size: NA

cdr3_aa: CASSRRTGGQETQYF
v_call: TRBV27
d_call: TRBD1
clone_size: NA

cdr3_aa: CAISDHGGPRPFNYGYTF
v_call: TRBV10-3
d_call: NA
clone_size: once

cdr3_aa: CATSRERENTEAFF
v_call: TRBV15
d_call: NA
clone_size: NA

cdr3_aa: CASSLVAVTDTQYF
v_call: TRBV11-2
d_call: NA
clone_size: few

cdr3_aa: CASSFLWDLGVHEQFF
v_call: TRBV28
d_call: NA
clone_size: NA

cdr3_aa: CASSLTGEETQYF
v_call: TRBV5-1
d_call: TRBD1
clone_size: NA

cdr3_aa: CASSFNGVGNQPQHF
v_call: TRBV19
d_call: NA
clone_size: NA

cdr3_aa: CASSYRDSNQPQHF
v_call: TRBV6-5
d_call: TRBD1
clone_size: NA

cdr3_aa: CASSLTYRELFF
v_call: TRBV21-1
d_call: NA
clone_size: NA

cdr3_aa: CASSSGDRGGTGELFF
v_call: TRBV27
d_call: TRBD1
clone_size: NA

cdr3_aa: CATSRGEQGLYNEQFF
v_call: TRBV15
d_call: TRBD1
clone_size: once

cdr3_aa: CASSVDSNYGYTF
v_call: TRBV7-2
d_call: NA
clone_size: NA

cdr3_aa: CASSFLTSVPTDTQYF
v_call: TRBV19
d_call: TRBD2
clone_size: NA

cdr3_aa: CASSLGLAYEQYF
v_call: TRBV7-9
d_call: NA
clone_size: once

cdr3_aa: CASDRALNTEAFF
v_call: TRBV6-1
d_call: TRBD1
clone_size: NA

cdr3_aa: CASRSPSKQGYGYTF
v_call: TRBV19
d_call: NA
clone_size: NA

cdr3_aa: CASSIKYTGTPYPLAFF
v_call: TRBV19
d_call: NA
clone_size: once

cdr3_aa: CASSVVAGGNTGELFF
v_call: TRBV9
d_call: TRBD2
clone_size: NA

cdr3_aa: CASSQDWRGRTYNSPLHF
v_call: TRBV4-1
d_call: NA
clone_size: NA

cdr3_aa: CASTIDRGGDTQYF
v_call: TRBV6-1
d_call: TRBD1
clone_size: NA

cdr3_aa: CASTHPRTYEQYF
v_call: TRBV6-4
d_call: NA
clone_size: NA

cdr3_aa: CASGPAGGIYEQYF
v_call: TRBV12-5
d_call: TRBD2
clone_size: NA

cdr3_aa: CASSADGGTDTQYF
v_call: TRBV2
d_call: NA
clone_size: NA

cdr3_aa: CASSSSGTDTQYF
v_call: TRBV27
d_call: NA
clone_size: NA

cdr3_aa: CASSFRDTRTDTQYF
v_call: TRBV5-1
d_call: NA
clone_size: NA

cdr3_aa: CASSLLAGGHNEQFF
v_call: TRBV5-1
d_call: TRBD2
clone_size: NA

cdr3_aa: CASSRTEANYGYTF
v_call: TRBV5-1
d_call: NA
clone_size: NA